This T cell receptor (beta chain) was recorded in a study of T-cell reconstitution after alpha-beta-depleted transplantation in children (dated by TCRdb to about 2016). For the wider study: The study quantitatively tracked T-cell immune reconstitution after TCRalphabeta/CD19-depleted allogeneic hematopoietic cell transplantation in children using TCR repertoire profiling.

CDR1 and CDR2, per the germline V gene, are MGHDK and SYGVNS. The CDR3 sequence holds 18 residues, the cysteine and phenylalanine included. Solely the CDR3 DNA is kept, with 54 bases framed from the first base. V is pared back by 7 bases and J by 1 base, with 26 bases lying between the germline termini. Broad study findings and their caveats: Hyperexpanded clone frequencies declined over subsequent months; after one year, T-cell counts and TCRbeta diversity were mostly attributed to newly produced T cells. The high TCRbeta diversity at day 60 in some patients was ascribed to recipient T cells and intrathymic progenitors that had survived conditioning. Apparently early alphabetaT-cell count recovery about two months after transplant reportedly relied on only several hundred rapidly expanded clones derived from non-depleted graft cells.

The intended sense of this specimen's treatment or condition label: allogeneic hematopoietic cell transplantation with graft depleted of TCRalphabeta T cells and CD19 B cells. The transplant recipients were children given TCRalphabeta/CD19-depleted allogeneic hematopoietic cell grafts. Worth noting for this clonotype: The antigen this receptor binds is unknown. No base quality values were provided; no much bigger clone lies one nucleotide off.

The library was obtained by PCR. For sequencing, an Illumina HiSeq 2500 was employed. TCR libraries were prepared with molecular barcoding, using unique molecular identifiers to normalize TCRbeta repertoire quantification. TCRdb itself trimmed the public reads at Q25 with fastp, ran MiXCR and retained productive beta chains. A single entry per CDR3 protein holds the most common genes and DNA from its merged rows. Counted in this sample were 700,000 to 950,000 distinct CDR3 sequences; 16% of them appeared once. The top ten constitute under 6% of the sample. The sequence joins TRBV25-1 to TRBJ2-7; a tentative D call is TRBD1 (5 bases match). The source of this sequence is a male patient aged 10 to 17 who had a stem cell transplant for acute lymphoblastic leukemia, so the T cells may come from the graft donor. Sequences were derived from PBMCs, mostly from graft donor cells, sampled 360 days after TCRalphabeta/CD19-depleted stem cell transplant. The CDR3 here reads CASTGPTLQVRGSYEQYF. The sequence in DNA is TGTGCCAGCACAGGGCCCACGTTACAGGTACGTGGATCCTACGAGCAGTACTTC.